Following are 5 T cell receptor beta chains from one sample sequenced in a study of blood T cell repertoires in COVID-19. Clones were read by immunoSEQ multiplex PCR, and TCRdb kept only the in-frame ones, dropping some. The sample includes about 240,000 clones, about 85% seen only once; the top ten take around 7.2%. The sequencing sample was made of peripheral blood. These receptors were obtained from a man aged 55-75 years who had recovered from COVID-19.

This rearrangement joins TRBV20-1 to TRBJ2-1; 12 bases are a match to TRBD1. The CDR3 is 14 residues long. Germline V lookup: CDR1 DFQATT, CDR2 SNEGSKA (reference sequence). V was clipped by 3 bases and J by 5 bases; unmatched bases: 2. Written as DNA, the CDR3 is TGCAGTGCTAGTGGGACAGGGGGCCACAATGAGCAGTTCTTC. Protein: CSASGTGGHNEQFF.

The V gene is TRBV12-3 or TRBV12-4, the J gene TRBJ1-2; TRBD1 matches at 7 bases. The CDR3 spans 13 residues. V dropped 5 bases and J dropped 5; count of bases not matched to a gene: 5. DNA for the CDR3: TGTGCCAGCAGTATCACAGGGGAGTATGGCTACACCTTC. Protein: CASSITGEYGYTF.

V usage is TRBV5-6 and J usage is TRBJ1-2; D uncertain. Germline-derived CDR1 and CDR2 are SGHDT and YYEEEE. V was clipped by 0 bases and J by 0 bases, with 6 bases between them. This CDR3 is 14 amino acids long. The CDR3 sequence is CASSLELANYGYTF. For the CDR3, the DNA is TGTGCCAGCAGCTTGGAGCTAGCTAACTATGGCTACACCTTC.

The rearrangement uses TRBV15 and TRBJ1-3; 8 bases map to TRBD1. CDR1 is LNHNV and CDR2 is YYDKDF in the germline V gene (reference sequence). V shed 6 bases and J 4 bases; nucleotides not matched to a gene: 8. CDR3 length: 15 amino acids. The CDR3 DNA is TGTGCCACCAGTAGCGGACAGGGTATCGGAAACACCATATATTTT. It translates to CATSSGQGIGNTIYF.

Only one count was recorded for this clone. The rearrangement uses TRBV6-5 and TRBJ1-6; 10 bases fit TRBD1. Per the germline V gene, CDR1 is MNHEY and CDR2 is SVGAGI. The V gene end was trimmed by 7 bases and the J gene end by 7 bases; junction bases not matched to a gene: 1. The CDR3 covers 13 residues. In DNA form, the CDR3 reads TGTGCCAGCAAGACAGGGGGCAATTCACCCCTCCACTTT. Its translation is CASKTGGNSPLHF.